This is a list of T cell receptor beta chains from one sample in a study of blood T cell repertoires in COVID-19. Here immunoSEQ multiplex PCR was the method, and the copy in TCRdb shows in-frame clones only, minus some. This table has a few hundred thousand clones, roughly 86% appearing once. What was sequenced was peripheral blood. Receptor source: a human donor in a cohort sampled during active COVID-19. The CDR3 runs from the conserved cysteine through the conserved F or W. Each record gives: V gene, J gene, clone size, D gene, CDR3 DNA, CDR3 protein. The D gene is left open where the match is weak. Not all rows give a size; the values are once, few, many and, for expanded clones, a class.

>TRBV19|TRBJ1-5|-|TRBD1
TGTGCCAGTACTGGACAGGGAGGGAATCAGCCCCAGCATTTT
CASTGQGGNQPQHF
>TRBV12-3/TRBV12-4|TRBJ2-3|-|-
TGTGCCACCAGTCTGACAGATACGCAGTATTTT
CATSLTDTQYF
>TRBV11-3|TRBJ1-1|-|TRBD1
TGTGCCAGCAGCCCCCGGACAGGGAACACTGAAGCTTTCTTT
CASSPRTGNTEAFF
>TRBV19|TRBJ1-1|-|-
TGTGCCAGTAGTATGGGGCGGGGGGTGGGCACTGAAGCTTTCTTT
CASSMGRGVGTEAFF
>TRBV5-4|TRBJ2-7|-|TRBD2
TGTGCCAGCAGCTTGGGCAGCGGGAGGACCTACGAGCAGTACTTC
CASSLGSGRTYEQYF
>TRBV30|TRBJ1-2|-|-
TGTGCCTGGAGTAGACTGATGGGCTACACCTTC
CAWSRLMGYTF
>TRBV4-3|TRBJ1-5|few|TRBD1
TGCGCCAGCAGCGGAACAGGGGATAGCAATCAGCCCCAGCATTTT
CASSGTGDSNQPQHF
>TRBV7-6|TRBJ1-1|once|-
TGTGCCAGCAGCCGGTCAGAGGGTACGAACACTGAAGCTTTCTTT
CASSRSEGTNTEAFF
>TRBV19|TRBJ2-7|-|TRBD2
TGTGCCAGTAGTATTGGGACTAGCGTCTTCTACGAGCAGTACTTC
CASSIGTSVFYEQYF
>TRBV3-1/TRBV3-2|TRBJ1-6|few|-
TGTGCCAGCAGCTCGTCTTCCGACGGGAATTCACCCCTCCACTTT
CASSSSSDGNSPLHF
>TRBV5-1|TRBJ1-3|-|-
TGCGCCAGCAGCCCGGGGAGCTCTGGAAACACCATATATTTT
CASSPGSSGNTIYF
>TRBV7-9|TRBJ2-7|-|-
TGTGCCAGCAGCGCCCGGACAGTCTCCTACGAGCAGTACTTC
CASSARTVSYEQYF
>TRBV21-1|TRBJ2-6|-|-
TGTGCTAGCAGCAGGGTGATGACTTCTGGGGCCAACGTCCTGACTTTC
CASSRVMTSGANVLTF
>TRBV6-2/TRBV6-3|TRBJ1-1|-|-
TGTGCCAGCAGTTACTCGCGGGGCTGGGTTGGCACTGAAGCTTTCTTT
CASSYSRGWVGTEAFF
>TRBV5-1|TRBJ1-4|-|TRBD1
TGCGCCAGCAGCTTCACTGCCATGCGACAGGGACATGAAAAACTGTTTTTT
CASSFTAMRQGHEKLFF
>TRBV7-2|TRBJ1-5|-|-
TGTGCCAGCAGCTTGGGGGGGAGGAGCAATCAGCCCCAGCATTTT
CASSLGGRSNQPQHF
>TRBV19|TRBJ1-1|-|-
TGTGCCAGTAGTATCGGTCACAGGATCAACACTGAAGCTTTCTTT
CASSIGHRINTEAFF
>TRBV28|TRBJ2-7|-|-
TGTGCCAGCAGCCGAACTTACGAGCAGTACTTC
CASSRTYEQYF
>TRBV3-1/TRBV3-2|TRBJ2-1|-|-
TGTGCCAGCAGGTACTCGGTAAGGGGGGAGCAGTTCTTC
CASRYSVRGEQFF
>TRBV5-1|TRBJ2-7|-|-
TGCGCCAGCAGCCCGGCAGGGGACGAGCAGTACTTC
CASSPAGDEQYF
>TRBV7-9|TRBJ2-3|-|TRBD2
TGTGCCAGCAGCCCCCACCGGGGAACTAGCGGTGTAACAGATACGCAGTATTTT
CASSPHRGTSGVTDTQYF
>TRBV5-4|TRBJ1-4|-|-
TGTGCCAGCAGCTTCTCAGTTGCAACTAATGAAAAACTGTTTTTT
CASSFSVATNEKLFF
>TRBV28|TRBJ2-3|-|TRBD1
TGTGCCAGCAGCCAGCCCGGGACAGGGTTTACAGATACGCAGTATTTT
CASSQPGTGFTDTQYF
>TRBV19|TRBJ1-2|-|-
TGTGCCAGTAGTATAGCAGGGGCTTATGGCTACACCTTC
CASSIAGAYGYTF
>TRBV5-1|TRBJ2-6|once|-
TGCGCCAGCAGCCCAGAAACGCTCTCTGGGGCCAACGTCCTGACTTTC
CASSPETLSGANVLTF
>TRBV5-1|TRBJ1-4|-|-
TGCGCCAGCAGCGACTCAACCCCGGGAGGAGGAAAACTGTTTTTT
CASSDSTPGGGKLFF
>TRBV11-1|TRBJ1-2|-|-
TGTGCCAGCAGCGCCTCCAGGGCGGGGGGCTACACCTTC
CASSASRAGGYTF
>TRBV19|TRBJ2-1|once|TRBD2
TGTGCCAGTAGCTGGACTAGCGGGGGATACAATGAGCAGTTCTTC
CASSWTSGGYNEQFF
>TRBV4-1|TRBJ2-1|-|TRBD2
TGCGCCAGCAGCCAGGAGCGGGGGTCGATCGGGCAGTTCTTC
CASSQERGSIGQFF
>TRBV18|TRBJ2-3|-|TRBD2
TGTGCCAGCTCACCATTTCCTAGCGGGGGTTCAGGTACGCAGTATTTT
CASSPFPSGGSGTQYF
>TRBV7-2|TRBJ2-3|-|TRBD2
TGTGCCAGCAGCTTTTTAGCGGGGGAGAATACGCAGTATTTT
CASSFLAGENTQYF
>TRBV27|TRBJ2-1|-|TRBD1
TGTGCCAGCAGTCCTGGACAGGGGCCCTACAATGAGCAGTTCTTC
CASSPGQGPYNEQFF
>TRBV19|TRBJ2-7|once|TRBD2
TGTGCCAGTACCCCGGTTTGGGGGGGCTCCTACGAGCAGTACTTC
CASTPVWGGSYEQYF
>TRBV27|TRBJ1-4|-|-
TGTGCCAGCAGCCGGGCGGGGGAACACGAAAAACTGTTTTTT
CASSRAGEHEKLFF
>TRBV6-5|TRBJ1-3|-|-
TGTGCCAGCAGCACGCGGGGCACCATATATTTT
CASSTRGTIYF
>TRBV7-3|TRBJ2-3|-|TRBD2
TGTGCCAGCAGCTTAGGTTTAGCGGGAGGAGCAACAGATACGCAGTATTTT
CASSLGLAGGATDTQYF
>TRBV2|TRBJ2-7|-|-
TGTGCCAGCGGTTTTGCGGAGTTGTACTTC
CASGFAELYF
>TRBV12-3/TRBV12-4|TRBJ1-2|-|TRBD1
TGTGCCAGCAGTCGGACAGGGGGCATCGGCTACACCTTC
CASSRTGGIGYTF
>TRBV28|TRBJ1-2|once|-
TGTGCCAGCAGTGCTCCCCCTCGGAGGGTTCTTTTTGGCTACACCTTC
CASSAPPRRVLFGYTF
>TRBV4-1|TRBJ1-6|-|-
TGCGCCAGCAGCCAAGAAGGCCTCACTCCGGGACATGGCCCCCCCCTCCACTTT
CASSQEGLTPGHGPPLHF
>TRBV11-3|TRBJ1-1|-|-
TGTGCCAGCAGCTTAGCAGCGAGGAACACTGAAGCTTTCTTT
CASSLAARNTEAFF
>TRBV5-1|TRBJ2-3|-|-
TGCGCCAGCAGCTTGGAGGGAGCCCGGGATACGCAGTATTTT
CASSLEGARDTQYF
>TRBV5-4|TRBJ2-7|few|TRBD2
TGTGCCACCCGATCCGGGACTATCTACGAGCAGTACTTC
CATRSGTIYEQYF
>TRBV6-4|TRBJ1-6|-|-
TGTGCCAGCAGCCGTTTACCCGCAGGGCTAAGCTCCTATAATTCACCCCTCCACTTT
CASSRLPAGLSSYNSPLHF
>TRBV12-3/TRBV12-4|TRBJ1-1|-|-
TGTGCCAGCAGCCAAACTACCATCACTGAAGCTTTCTTT
CASSQTTITEAFF
>TRBV7-9|TRBJ2-7|-|TRBD2
TGTGCCAGCAGCCTACAGCGGGGAGATACCTACGAGCAGTACTTC
CASSLQRGDTYEQYF
>TRBV19|TRBJ1-2|few|-
TGTGCCAGCCAACGCGGGGCCGAGTCTAACTATGGCTACACCTTC
CASQRGAESNYGYTF
>TRBV3-1/TRBV3-2|TRBJ2-7|-|TRBD2
TGTGCCAGCAGCCAAACATTAGGGGGACTAGCGAGCTACGAGCAGTACTTC
CASSQTLGGLASYEQYF
>TRBV6-5|TRBJ2-7|once|TRBD2
TGTGCCAGCCTGGGAGGGGTCTCCTACGAGCAGTACTTC
CASLGGVSYEQYF
>TRBV2|TRBJ2-5|-|-
TGTGCCAGCAGTCAGGGTGGAGAGACCCAGTACTTC
CASSQGGETQYF
>TRBV7-2|TRBJ2-1|-|-
TGTGCCAGCAGCCCCCTGCGGAACAATGAGCAGTTCTTC
CASSPLRNNEQFF
>TRBV7-2|TRBJ2-1|once|TRBD2
TGTGCCAGCTCACCTTCTCGGACTAGCGGATACAATGAGCAGTTCTTC
CASSPSRTSGYNEQFF
>TRBV7-8|TRBJ1-4|-|-
TGTGCCAGCAGCTTAATCTCAGGGATTAATGAAAAACTGTTTTTT
CASSLISGINEKLFF
>TRBV10-2|TRBJ2-5|-|-
TGCGCCAGCAGTGAATCAGGAGGAGGGACGGTGACCCAGTACTTC
CASSESGGGTVTQYF
>TRBV24-1|TRBJ2-3|-|-
TGTGCCACCCAAGGGGCGACAGATACGCAGTATTTT
CATQGATDTQYF
>TRBV1|TRBJ2-7|-|-
TGCACCAGCAGCCAAAACCCCGGGACTAGCGGGACCCCCTATCGGGACGAGCAGTACTTC
CTSSQNPGTSGTPYRDEQYF
>TRBV5-4|TRBJ2-3|many|-
TGTGCCAGCAGCTTAGGAGGGGTGAGCACAGATACGCAGTATTTT
CASSLGGVSTDTQYF
>TRBV5-1|TRBJ1-3|few|-
TGCGCCAGCAGCTCGACGGGGTTCGGAAACACCATATATTTT
CASSSTGFGNTIYF
>TRBV6-5|TRBJ2-3|once|-
TGTGCCAGCACCGACTTGGGGAGGGGGTCAGATACGCAGTATTTT
CASTDLGRGSDTQYF